Shown below are 10 T cell receptor beta chains from a single sample sequenced in a study of cytomegalovirus exposure and HLA in healthy donors. The PCR ran on 60 Vbeta and 13 Jbeta primers. TCRdb keeps only in-frame clones here, not all; method: immunoSEQ multiplex PCR. The sample has about 88,000 clones, and its top ten clones hold 5.5%. Sequencing was carried out using PBMCs. The receptors derive from a girl between 10 and 17 years old in good health and CMV-seropositive.

The chain recombines TRBV6-6 with TRBJ1-2, with 8 bases aligning to TRBD1. The CDR3 is 16 amino acids. The germline gives CDR1 MNHNY, CDR2 SVGAGI (reference sequence). With V trimmed by 6 bases and J by 8 bases, 17 bases remained unmatched. The CDR3 reads CASSTTGGGPRRGYTF. The CDR3 nucleotides are TGTGCCAGCAGCACAACAGGGGGAGGTCCCCGAAGAGGCTACACCTTC.

The chain combines TRBV7-6 with TRBJ2-6; D possibly corresponds to TRBD2 (7 bases). This CDR3 has 18 amino acids. Trimming cost V 1 base and J 2 bases, with 15 bases left between them. Germline assignment: CDR1 SGHVS and CDR2 FNYEAQ. The CDR3 sequence: CASSLEGGVSAGANVLTF. As DNA, the CDR3 is TGTGCCAGCAGCTTAGAGGGGGGGGTATCAGCTGGGGCCAACGTCCTGACTTTC. Supplemented by reference TRBV7-6 and TRBJ2-6, the full variable domain reads GAGVSQSPRYKVTKRGQDVALRCDPISGHVSLYWYRQALGQGPEFLTYFNYEAQQDKSGLPNDRFSAERPEGSISTLTIQRTEQRDSAMYRCASSLEGGVSAGANVLTFGAGSRLTVL.

The rearrangement links TRBV5-1 to TRBJ2-1, with D uncertain. Per germline, CDR1 SGHRS and CDR2 YFSETQ. This CDR3 region has 11 residues. V lost 3 bases and J lost 5, with 3 bases in between. The CDR3 loop reads CASSSNNEQFF. As DNA, the CDR3 is TGCGCCAGCAGCTCAAACAATGAGCAGTTCTTC.

This chain uses TRBV2 with TRBJ2-2, with 8 nucleotides matching TRBD1. Germline V lookup: CDR1 SNHLY, CDR2 FYNNEI. CDR3 length: 13 residues. Germline trimming cut 6 bases from V and 7 bases from J; bases unmatched to any gene: 4. The CDR3 sequence: CASRAGGIGELFF. DNA of the CDR3: TGTGCCAGCAGGGCAGGGGGCATCGGGGAGCTGTTTTTT.

The chain uses TRBV19 and TRBJ2-7, with TRBD2 identical over 8 bases. From germline, CDR1 is LNHDA and CDR2 SQIVND (reference sequence). The CDR3 loop spans 16 amino acids. V was clipped by 6 bases and J by 4 bases; unmatched bases: 14. CDR3 protein: CASRLKASGGIYEQYF. In DNA, the CDR3 is TGTGCCAGTAGGCTTAAGGCTTCGGGGGGGATTTACGAGCAGTACTTC.

On this clone itself: Mismatch with germline at one junction end may stem from a read error. The V call is TRBV4-1, the J call TRBJ2-3; 14 nucleotides align to TRBD2. Germline V lookup: CDR1 MGHRA, CDR2 YSYEKL. The CDR3 has 17 residues. CDR3 amino acids: CASSQGTSGGRTDKQYF. The CDR3, as DNA: TGCGCCAGCAGCCAAGGGACTAGCGGGGGGAGGACAGATAAGCAGTATTTT.

The chain carries TRBV14 and TRBJ2-1; 9 nucleotides align to TRBD2. This CDR3 is 15 amino acids long. Germline assignment: CDR1 SGHDN and CDR2 FVKESK. Trimming removed 5 bases from V and 9 bases from J; junction bases left unmatched: 11. The CDR3 sequence: CASSSRSGGYAEQFF. CDR3 nucleotide sequence: TGTGCCAGCAGCTCCCGTAGCGGGGGTTACGCTGAGCAGTTCTTC.

The chain recombines TRBV2 with TRBJ1-6; TRBD1 matches 9 bases. V trimming: 6 bases; J trimming: 7 bases; junction bases outside the gene matches: 7. Germline values: CDR1 SNHLY, CDR2 FYNNEI. The length of the CDR3 is 15 residues. The CDR3 bases are TGTGCCAGCAGGCTACAGGGGGCCGAGAATTCACCCCTCCACTTT. Protein product: CASRLQGAENSPLHF. Together with reference TRBV2 and TRBJ1-6, the CDR3 gives the full variable domain: EPEVTQTPSHQVTQMGQEVILRCVPISNHLYFYWYRQILGQKVEFLVSFYNNEISEKSEIFDDQFSVERPDGSNFTLKIRSTKLEDSAMYFCASRLQGAENSPLHFGNGTRLTVT.

This chain joins TRBV5-1 and TRBJ2-3; D perhaps matches TRBD1 (5 bases). Germline-derived CDR1 and CDR2 are SGHRS and YFSETQ. The ends were cut back, 3 bases at V and 4 bases at J, with 12 bases in the middle. CDR3 length equals 14 residues. CDR3 loop: CASSSGFTADTQYF. CDR3 coding DNA: TGCGCCAGCAGCTCAGGGTTCACAGCAGATACGCAGTATTTT.

CDR3 loop: CASSVVERVVSSYEQYV. Written as DNA, the CDR3 is TGTGCCAGCAGTGTAGTTGAACGGGTAGTGTCCTCCTACGAGCAGTACGTC. The rearrangement joins TRBV27 to TRBJ2-7; D not resolved. Germline CDR1 is MNHEY and CDR2 is SMNVEV (reference sequence). The germline V and J ends were trimmed by 5 bases and 0 bases, with 20 bases remaining between them. CDR3 length equals 17 residues.